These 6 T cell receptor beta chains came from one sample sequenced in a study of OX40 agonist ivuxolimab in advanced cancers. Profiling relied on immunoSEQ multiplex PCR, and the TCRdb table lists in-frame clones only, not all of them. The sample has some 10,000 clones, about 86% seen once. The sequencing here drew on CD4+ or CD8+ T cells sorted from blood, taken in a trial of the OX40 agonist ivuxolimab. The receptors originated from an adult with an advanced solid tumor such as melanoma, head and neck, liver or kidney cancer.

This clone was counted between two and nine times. CDR3 sequence reads: CAWSAGVEAFF. The DNA for the CDR3 is TGTGCCTGGAGTGCCGGGGTTGAAGCTTTCTTT. The chain recombines TRBV30 with TRBJ1-1; no clear D. Deletions cut 1 base from V and 7 bases from J, with 7 bases between. The CDR3 loop spans 11 amino acids. Germline V lookup: CDR1 GTSNPN, CDR2 SVGIG (reference sequence).

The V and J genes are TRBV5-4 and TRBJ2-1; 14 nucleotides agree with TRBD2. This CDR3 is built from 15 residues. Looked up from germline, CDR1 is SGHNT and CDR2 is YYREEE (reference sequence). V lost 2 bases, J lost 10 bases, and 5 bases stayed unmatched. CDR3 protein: CASSLGTSGGWEQFF. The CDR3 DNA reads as TGTGCCAGCAGCTTAGGGACTAGCGGGGGTTGGGAGCAGTTCTTC.

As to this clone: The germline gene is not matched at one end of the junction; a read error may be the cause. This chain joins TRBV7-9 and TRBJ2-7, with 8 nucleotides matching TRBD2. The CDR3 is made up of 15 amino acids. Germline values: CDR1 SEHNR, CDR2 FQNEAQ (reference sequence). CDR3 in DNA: TGTGCCAGCAGCGTAGCGGGACTCCTCTCCTACGAGCAGTACTTC. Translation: CASSVAGLLSYEQYF.

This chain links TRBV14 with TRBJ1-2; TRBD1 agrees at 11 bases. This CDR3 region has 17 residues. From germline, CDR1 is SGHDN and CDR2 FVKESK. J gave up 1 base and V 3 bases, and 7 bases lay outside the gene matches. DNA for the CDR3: TGTGCCAGCAGCCACTCAGGACAGGGGGCATTTAACTATGGCTACACCTTC. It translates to CASSHSGQGAFNYGYTF.

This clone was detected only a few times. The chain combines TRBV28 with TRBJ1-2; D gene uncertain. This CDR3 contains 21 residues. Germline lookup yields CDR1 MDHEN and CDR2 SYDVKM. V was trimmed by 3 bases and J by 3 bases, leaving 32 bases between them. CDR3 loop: CASSFTRPLDQANGPYYGYTF. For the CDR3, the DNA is TGTGCCAGCAGTTTTACCCGGCCCCTGGACCAGGCGAACGGGCCGTACTATGGCTACACCTTC.

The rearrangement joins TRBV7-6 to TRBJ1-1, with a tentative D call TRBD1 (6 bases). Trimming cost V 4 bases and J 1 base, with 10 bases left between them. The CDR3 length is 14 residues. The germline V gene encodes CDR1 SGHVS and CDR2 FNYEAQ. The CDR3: CASSWTDENTEAFF. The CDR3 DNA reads TGTGCCAGCAGCTGGACAGACGAGAACACTGAAGCTTTCTTT.